The present TCR beta chain was sequenced within a study of OX40 agonist ivuxolimab in advanced cancers. Using immunoSEQ multiplex PCR, the repertoire was profiled, and TCRdb retains in-frame clones only, with some absent. The data show around 76,000 clones, 70% to 90% seen once. CDR1 and CDR2 (germline): SGHTA, FQGNSA. There are 15 residues in the CDR3. V usage is TRBV7-2 and J usage is TRBJ2-5; D possibly matches TRBD1 or TRBD2 (6 bases each). The end of the DNA fits TRBJ2-7 better, so the J call may be wrong. Sample: CD4+ or CD8+ T cells sorted from blood, taken in a trial of the OX40 agonist ivuxolimab. The receptor was derived from an adult with an advanced solid tumor such as melanoma, head and neck, liver or kidney cancer. The CDR3 DNA sequence: TGTGCCAGCAGCTTAGGGGGGGACATTCGATACGAGCAGTACTTC. Its translation: CASSLGGDIRYEQYF.